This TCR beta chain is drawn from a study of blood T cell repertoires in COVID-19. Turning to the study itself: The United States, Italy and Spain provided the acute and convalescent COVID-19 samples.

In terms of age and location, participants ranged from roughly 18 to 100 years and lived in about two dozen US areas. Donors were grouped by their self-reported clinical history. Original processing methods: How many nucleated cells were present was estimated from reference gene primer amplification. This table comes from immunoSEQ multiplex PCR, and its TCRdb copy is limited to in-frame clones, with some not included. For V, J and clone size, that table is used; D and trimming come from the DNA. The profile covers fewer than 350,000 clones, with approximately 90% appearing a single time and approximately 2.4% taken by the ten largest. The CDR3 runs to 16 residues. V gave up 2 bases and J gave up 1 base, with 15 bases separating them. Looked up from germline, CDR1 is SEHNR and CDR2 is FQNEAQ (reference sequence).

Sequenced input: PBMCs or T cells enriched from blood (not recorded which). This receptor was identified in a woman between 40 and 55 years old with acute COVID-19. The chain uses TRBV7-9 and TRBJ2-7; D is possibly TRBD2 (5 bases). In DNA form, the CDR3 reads TGTGCCAGCAGCTTATTTCGGGGTATCGGGTCCTACGAGCAGTACTTC. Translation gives CASSLFRGIGSYEQYF.